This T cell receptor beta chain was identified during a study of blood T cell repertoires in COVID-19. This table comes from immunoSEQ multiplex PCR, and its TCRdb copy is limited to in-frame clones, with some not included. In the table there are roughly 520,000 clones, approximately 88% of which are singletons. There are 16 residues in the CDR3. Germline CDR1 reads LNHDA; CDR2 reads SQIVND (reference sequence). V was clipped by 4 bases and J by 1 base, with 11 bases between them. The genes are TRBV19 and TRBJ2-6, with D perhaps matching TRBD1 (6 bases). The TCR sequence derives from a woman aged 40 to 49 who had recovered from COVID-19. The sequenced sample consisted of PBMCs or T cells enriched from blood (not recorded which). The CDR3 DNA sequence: TGTGCCAGTAGTACCGGACAGAGATCTGGGGCCAACGTCCTGACTTTC. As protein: CASSTGQRSGANVLTF.